A selection of T cell receptor beta chains follows, all from one sample in a study of vaccination and CD4 T cells after COVID-19. MiXCR, applied by TCRdb to the PCR reads, yields one record per CDR3 protein. The sample yields several thousand distinct CDR3 sequences, 66% seen once. These receptors have no known antigen. What was sequenced was CD4+ T cells from blood, cultured in vitro. The receptors here all came from a human donor who had recovered from COVID-19. Each CDR3 is given with its conserved first and last residue. Each record gives: clone size, J gene, V gene, D gene, CDR3 protein, CDR3 DNA. The D gene is left open where the match is weak. Only some rows state a clone size, as once, few, many or a class for expanded clones.

>once|TRBJ1-3|TRBV20-1|NA
CSVVSGNTIYF
TGCAGTGTGGTTTCTGGAAACACCATATATTTT
>NA|TRBJ2-7|TRBV20-1|NA
CSASPITYEQYF
TGCAGTGCTAGCCCTATCACCTACGAGCAGTACTTC
>NA|TRBJ2-3|TRBV7-9|NA
CACAWVGGDTQYF
TGTGCCTGTGCATGGGTGGGGGGAGATACGCAGTATTTT
>NA|TRBJ2-7|TRBV6-1|NA
CASMLAHSYEQYF
TGTGCCAGTATGTTGGCGCACTCCTACGAGCAGTACTTC
>medium-sized|TRBJ1-2|TRBV19|TRBD1
CASSRTRQGAYGYTF
TGTGCCAGTAGCAGGACCCGACAGGGGGCCTATGGCTACACCTTC
>once|TRBJ2-5|TRBV7-9|NA
CASSLVRETQYF
TGTGCCAGCAGCTTAGTGCGGGAGACCCAGTACTTC
>NA|TRBJ2-5|TRBV5-6|NA
CASSPYNGPARETQYF
TGTGCCAGCAGCCCCTACAATGGACCTGCTCGAGAGACCCAGTACTTC
>NA|TRBJ2-1|TRBV15|NA
CATSRGARYNEQFF
TGTGCCACCAGCAGAGGAGCCAGGTACAATGAGCAGTTCTTC
>NA|TRBJ2-7|TRBV6-5|NA
CASSYSFGYEQYF
TGTGCCAGCAGTTACTCGTTTGGGTACGAGCAGTACTTC
>NA|TRBJ2-4|TRBV7-2|TRBD2
CASSSTSGGAFIQYF
TGTGCCAGCAGCTCTACTAGCGGGGGGGCCTTCATTCAGTACTTC
>NA|TRBJ1-1|TRBV20-1|NA
CSARKGHQMAFF
TGCAGTGCTAGAAAAGGACACCAAATGGCTTTCTTT
>NA|TRBJ2-7|TRBV6-1|TRBD1
CASSWDRGTYEQYF
TGTGCCAGCAGCTGGGACAGGGGAACCTACGAGCAGTACTTC
>few|TRBJ2-5|TRBV7-2|TRBD2
CASSPLSSGPQETQYF
TGTGCCAGCAGCCCTCTCTCTAGCGGCCCCCAAGAGACCCAGTACTTC
>NA|TRBJ1-2|TRBV15|NA
CATSRDGPGPYGYTF
TGTGCCACCAGCAGAGATGGGCCGGGTCCCTATGGCTACACCTTC
>NA|TRBJ1-2|TRBV20-1|TRBD1
CSAGLTPGQPVSDYGYTF
TGCAGTGCTGGACTCACTCCGGGACAGCCCGTTTCTGACTATGGCTACACCTTC
>NA|TRBJ1-2|TRBV27|TRBD1
CASSRGQLYGYTF
TGTGCCAGCAGTCGGGGACAGTTATATGGCTACACCTTC
>NA|TRBJ2-5|TRBV19|TRBD1
CASSPSTGGETQYF
TGTGCCAGTAGTCCGTCGACAGGGGGGGAGACCCAGTACTTC
>few|TRBJ2-5|TRBV7-2|NA
CASSNARETQYF
TGTGCCAGCAGCAACGCGCGGGAGACCCAGTACTTC
>NA|TRBJ2-5|TRBV20-1|TRBD2
CSALTSGQGTQYF
TGCAGTGCGCTAACTAGCGGCCAAGGGACCCAGTACTTC
>NA|TRBJ2-6|TRBV20-1|NA
CSARNADRISGANVLTF
TGCAGTGCTAGAAACGCTGACAGAATCTCTGGGGCCAACGTCCTGACTTTC